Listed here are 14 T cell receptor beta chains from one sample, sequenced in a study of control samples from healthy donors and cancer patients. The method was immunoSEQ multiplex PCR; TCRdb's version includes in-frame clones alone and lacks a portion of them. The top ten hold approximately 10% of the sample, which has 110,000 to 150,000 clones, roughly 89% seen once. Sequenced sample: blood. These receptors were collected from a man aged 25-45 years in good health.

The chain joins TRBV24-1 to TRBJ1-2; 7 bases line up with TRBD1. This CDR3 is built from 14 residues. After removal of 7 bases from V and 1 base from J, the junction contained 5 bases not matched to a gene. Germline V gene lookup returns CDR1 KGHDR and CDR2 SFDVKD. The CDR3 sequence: CATSRTGLNYGYTF. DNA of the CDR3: TGTGCCACCAGCAGGACAGGACTTAACTATGGCTACACCTTC.

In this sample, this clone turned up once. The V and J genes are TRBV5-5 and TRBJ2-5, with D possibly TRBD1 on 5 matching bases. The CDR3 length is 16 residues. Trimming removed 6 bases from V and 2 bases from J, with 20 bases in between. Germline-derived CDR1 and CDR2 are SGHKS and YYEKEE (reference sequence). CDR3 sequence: CASTRTPDRRQETQYF. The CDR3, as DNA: TGTGCCAGCACCAGAACCCCCGACAGACGACAAGAGACCCAGTACTTC.

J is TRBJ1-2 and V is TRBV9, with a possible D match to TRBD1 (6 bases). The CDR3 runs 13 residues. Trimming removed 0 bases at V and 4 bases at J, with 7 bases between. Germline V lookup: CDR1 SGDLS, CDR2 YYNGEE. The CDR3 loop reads CASSVEQGYGYTF. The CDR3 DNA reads TGTGCCAGCAGCGTAGAACAGGGCTATGGCTACACCTTC.

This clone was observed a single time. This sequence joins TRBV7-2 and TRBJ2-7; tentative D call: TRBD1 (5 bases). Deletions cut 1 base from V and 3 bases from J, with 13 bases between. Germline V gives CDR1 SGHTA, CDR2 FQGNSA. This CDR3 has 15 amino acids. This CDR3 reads CASSLEGRVGYEQYF. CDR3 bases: TGTGCCAGCAGCTTAGAGGGCAGGGTCGGCTACGAGCAGTACTTC.

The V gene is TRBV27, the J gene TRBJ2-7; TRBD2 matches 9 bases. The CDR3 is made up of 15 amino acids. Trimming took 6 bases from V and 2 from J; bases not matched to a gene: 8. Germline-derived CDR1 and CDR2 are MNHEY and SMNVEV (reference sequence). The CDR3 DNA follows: TGTGCCAGCAGGTTAAGTGCGGGAGGGCCCTACGAGCAGTACTTC. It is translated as CASRLSAGGPYEQYF.

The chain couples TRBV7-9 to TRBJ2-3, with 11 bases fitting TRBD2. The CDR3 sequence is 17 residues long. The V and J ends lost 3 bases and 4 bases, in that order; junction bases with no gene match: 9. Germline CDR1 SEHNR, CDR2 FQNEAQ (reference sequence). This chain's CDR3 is CASSFRLLAGAPDTQYF. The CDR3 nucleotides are TGTGCCAGCAGCTTCAGACTACTAGCGGGAGCCCCAGATACGCAGTATTTT.

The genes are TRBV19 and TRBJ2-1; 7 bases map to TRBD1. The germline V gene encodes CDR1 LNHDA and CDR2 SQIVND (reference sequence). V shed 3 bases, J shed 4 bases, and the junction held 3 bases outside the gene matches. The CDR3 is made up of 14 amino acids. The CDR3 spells CASSITQGYNEQFF. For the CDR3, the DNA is TGTGCCAGTAGTATCACACAGGGGTACAATGAGCAGTTCTTC.

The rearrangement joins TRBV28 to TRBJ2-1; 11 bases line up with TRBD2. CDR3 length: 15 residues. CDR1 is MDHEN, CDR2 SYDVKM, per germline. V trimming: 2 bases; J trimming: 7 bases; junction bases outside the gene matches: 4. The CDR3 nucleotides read TGTGCCAGCAGTTTACCTAGCGGGGGGCGGAATGAGCAGTTCTTC. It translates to CASSLPSGGRNEQFF.

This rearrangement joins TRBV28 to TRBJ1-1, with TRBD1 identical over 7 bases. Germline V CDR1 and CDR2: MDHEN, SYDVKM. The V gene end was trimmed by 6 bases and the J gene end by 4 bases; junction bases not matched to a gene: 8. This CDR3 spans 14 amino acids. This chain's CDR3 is CASRPLGGITEAFF. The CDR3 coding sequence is TGTGCCAGCAGACCCCTAGGGGGCATCACTGAAGCTTTCTTT.

CDR3 residues: CASSAGNYGYTF. The CDR3 DNA is TGTGCCAGCAGTGCCGGTAACTATGGCTACACCTTC. The chain carries TRBV2 and TRBJ1-2; D call uncertain. CDR1 and CDR2 (germline): SNHLY, FYNNEI. The CDR3 loop spans 12 amino acids. Trimming took 4 bases from V and 1 from J, leaving 4 bases between them. The variable domain in full, with the rest retrieved from reference TRBV2 and TRBJ1-2, is EPEVTQTPSHQVTQMGQEVILRCVPISNHLYFYWYRQILGQKVEFLVSFYNNEISEKSEIFDDQFSVERPDGSNFTLKIRSTKLEDSAMYFCASSAGNYGYTFGSGTRLTVV.

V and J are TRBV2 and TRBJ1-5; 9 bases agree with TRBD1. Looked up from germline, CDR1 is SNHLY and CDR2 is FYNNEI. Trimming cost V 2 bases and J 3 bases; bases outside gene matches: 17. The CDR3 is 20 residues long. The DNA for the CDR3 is TGTGCCAGCAGTGAAAGGTTCCGTCCAGGGACAGGGACCCACAATCAGCCCCAGCATTTT. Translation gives CASSERFRPGTGTHNQPQHF.

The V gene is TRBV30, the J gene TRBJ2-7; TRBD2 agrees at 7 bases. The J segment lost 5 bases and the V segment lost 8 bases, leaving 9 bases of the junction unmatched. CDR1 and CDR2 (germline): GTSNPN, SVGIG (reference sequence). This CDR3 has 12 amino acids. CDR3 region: CAQRGGVNEQYF. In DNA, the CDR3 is TGTGCCCAGAGGGGAGGGGTGAACGAGCAGTACTTC.

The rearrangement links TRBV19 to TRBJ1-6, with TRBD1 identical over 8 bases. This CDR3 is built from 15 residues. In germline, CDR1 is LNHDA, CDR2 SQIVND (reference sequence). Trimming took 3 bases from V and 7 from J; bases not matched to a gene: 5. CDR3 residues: CASSMRTGPNSPLHF. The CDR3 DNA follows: TGTGCCAGTAGTATGAGGACAGGGCCCAATTCACCCCTCCACTTT.

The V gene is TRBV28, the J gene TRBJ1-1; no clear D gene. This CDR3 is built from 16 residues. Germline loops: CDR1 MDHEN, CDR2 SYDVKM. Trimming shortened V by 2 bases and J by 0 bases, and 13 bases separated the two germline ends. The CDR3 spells CASSLKTVRVNTEAFF. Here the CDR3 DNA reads TGTGCCAGCAGTTTAAAAACGGTTAGGGTGAACACTGAAGCTTTCTTT.